The clone carrying this T cell receptor beta chain was recorded once. Antigen unknown. The sample comes from a study of OX40 agonist ivuxolimab in advanced cancers. Whole-study context: In three patients, partial responses were observed, one with hepatocellular carcinoma and two with cutaneous melanoma.

The method was immunoSEQ multiplex PCR; TCRdb's version includes in-frame clones alone and lacks a portion of them. The data hold approximately 74,000 clones, with around nine tenths observed a single time. Study-level results: Individuals who were partial responders at 0.1-3.0 mg/kg had clonal expansion that ranked among the lowest. The specificity for antigen of the expanded peripheral T cells was not determined. At 0.1 to 3.0 mg/kg, CD4+ and CD8+ blood T cells expanded clonally by week 6.

V lost 0 bases and J 4 bases, leaving 13 bases between the germline ends. CDR1 is SGHRS and CDR2 is YFSETQ in the germline V gene. CDR3 size: 15 residues. The sample here was CD4+ or CD8+ T cells sorted from blood, taken in a trial of the OX40 agonist ivuxolimab. The origin of this receptor is an adult with an advanced solid tumor such as melanoma, head and neck, liver or kidney cancer. This rearrangement joins TRBV5-1 to TRBJ1-2; D gene uncertain. CDR3 DNA sequence: TGCGCCAGCAGCTTGGCTGGGAATAAGGGCTATGGCTACACCTTC. Residues: CASSLAGNKGYGYTF.